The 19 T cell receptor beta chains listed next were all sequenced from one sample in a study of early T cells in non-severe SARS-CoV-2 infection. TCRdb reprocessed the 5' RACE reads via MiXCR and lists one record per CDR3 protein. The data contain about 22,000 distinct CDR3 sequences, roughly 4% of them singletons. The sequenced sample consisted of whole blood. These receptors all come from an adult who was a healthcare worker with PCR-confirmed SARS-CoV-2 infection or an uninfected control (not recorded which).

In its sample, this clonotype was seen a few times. The CDR3 protein is CASSQTSDYYEQYF. CDR3 DNA: TGCGCCAGCAGCCAAACGTCCGATTACTACGAGCAGTACTTC. The chain employs TRBV4-3 and TRBJ2-7, with no clear D. V was trimmed by 2 bases and J by 3 bases, leaving 11 bases between them. Germline V gives CDR1 LGHNA, CDR2 YSLEER. The CDR3 consists of 14 residues.

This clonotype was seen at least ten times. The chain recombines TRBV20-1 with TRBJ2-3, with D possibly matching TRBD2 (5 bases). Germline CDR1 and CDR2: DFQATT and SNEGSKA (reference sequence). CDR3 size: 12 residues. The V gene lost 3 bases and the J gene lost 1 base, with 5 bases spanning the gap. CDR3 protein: CSASGGTDTQYF. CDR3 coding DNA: TGCAGTGCTAGCGGGGGCACAGATACGCAGTATTTT.

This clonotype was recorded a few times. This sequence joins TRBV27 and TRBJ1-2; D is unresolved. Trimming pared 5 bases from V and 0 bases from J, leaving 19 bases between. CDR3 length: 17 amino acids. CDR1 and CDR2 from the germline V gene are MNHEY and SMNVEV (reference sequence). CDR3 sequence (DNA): TGTGCCAGCAGTCCCTCAGGTTCAGCGTTAGCTAACTATGGCTACACCTTC. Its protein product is CASSPSGSALANYGYTF.

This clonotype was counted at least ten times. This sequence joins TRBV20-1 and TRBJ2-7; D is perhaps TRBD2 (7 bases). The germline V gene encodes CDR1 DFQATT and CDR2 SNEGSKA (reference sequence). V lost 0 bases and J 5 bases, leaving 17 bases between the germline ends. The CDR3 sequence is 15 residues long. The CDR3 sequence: CSARDPRGRGDEQYF. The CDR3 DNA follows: TGCAGTGCTAGAGATCCGCGGGGGCGCGGCGACGAGCAGTACTTC.

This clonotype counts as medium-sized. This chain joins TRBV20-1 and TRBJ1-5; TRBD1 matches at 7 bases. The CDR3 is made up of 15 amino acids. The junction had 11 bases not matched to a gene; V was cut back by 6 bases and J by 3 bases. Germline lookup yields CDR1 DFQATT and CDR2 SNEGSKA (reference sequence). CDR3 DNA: TGCAGTGCAGGGGATAGACAGGGATCCAATCAGCCCCAGCATTTT. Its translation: CSAGDRQGSNQPQHF.

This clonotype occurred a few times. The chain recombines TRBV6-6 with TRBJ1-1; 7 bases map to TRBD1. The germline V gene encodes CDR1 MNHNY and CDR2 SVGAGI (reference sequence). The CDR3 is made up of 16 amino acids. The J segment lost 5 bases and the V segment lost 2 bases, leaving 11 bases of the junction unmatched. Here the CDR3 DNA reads TGTGCCAGCAGTTACACCTTGACAGGGCAGGGGACTGAAGCTTTCTTT. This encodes CASSYTLTGQGTEAFF.

The CDR3 protein is CASSSRPGTEKTQYF. The CDR3 DNA reads TGCGCCAGCAGCTCCCGTCCAGGGACCGAGAAGACCCAGTACTTC. The chain combines TRBV5-1 with TRBJ2-5; possibly TRBD1 or TRBD2 for D (5 bases each). In germline, CDR1 is SGHRS, CDR2 YFSETQ. The V gene lost 3 bases and the J gene lost 6 bases, with 18 bases spanning the gap. The CDR3 has 15 residues.

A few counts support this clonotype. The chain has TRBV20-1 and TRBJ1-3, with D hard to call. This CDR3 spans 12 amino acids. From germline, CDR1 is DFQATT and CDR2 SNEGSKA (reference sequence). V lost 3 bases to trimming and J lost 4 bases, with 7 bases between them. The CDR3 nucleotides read TGCAGTGCTAGTAGATACGGAAACACCATATATTTT. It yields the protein CSASRYGNTIYF.

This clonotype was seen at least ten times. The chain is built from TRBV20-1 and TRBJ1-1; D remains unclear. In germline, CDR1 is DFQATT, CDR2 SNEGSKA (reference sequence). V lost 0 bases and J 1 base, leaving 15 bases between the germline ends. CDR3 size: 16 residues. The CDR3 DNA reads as TGCAGTGCTAGAGACCTCTCCCGACGGGGGAACACTGAAGCTTTCTTT. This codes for CSARDLSRRGNTEAFF.

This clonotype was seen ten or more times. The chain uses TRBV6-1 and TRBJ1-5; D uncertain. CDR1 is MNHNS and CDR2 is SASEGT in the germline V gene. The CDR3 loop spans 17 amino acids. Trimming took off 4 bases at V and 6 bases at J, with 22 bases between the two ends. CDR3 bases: TGTGCCAGCAGTGTATCGCCTCCGGGGATTGTGGGTCAGCCCCAGCATTTT. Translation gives CASSVSPPGIVGQPQHF.

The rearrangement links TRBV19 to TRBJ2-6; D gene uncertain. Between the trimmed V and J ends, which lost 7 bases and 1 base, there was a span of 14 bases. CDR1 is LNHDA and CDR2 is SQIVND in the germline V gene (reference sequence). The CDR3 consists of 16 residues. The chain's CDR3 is CASTENPPSGANVLTF. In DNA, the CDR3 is TGTGCCAGTACCGAAAACCCTCCTTCTGGGGCCAACGTCCTGACTTTC.

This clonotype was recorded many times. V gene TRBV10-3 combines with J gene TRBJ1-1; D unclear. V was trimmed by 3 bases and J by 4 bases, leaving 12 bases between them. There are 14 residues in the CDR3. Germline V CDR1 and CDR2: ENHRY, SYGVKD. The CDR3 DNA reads TGTGCCATCAGTGATAATAGGGTGTCCACTGAAGCTTTCTTT. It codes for CAISDNRVSTEAFF.

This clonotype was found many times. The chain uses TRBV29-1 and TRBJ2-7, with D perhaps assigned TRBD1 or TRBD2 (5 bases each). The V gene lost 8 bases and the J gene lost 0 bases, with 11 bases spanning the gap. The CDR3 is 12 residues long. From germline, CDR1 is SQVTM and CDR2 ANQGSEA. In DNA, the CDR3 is TGCAGCTATCTCGGGGCCTCCTACGAGCAGTACTTC. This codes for CSYLGASYEQYF.

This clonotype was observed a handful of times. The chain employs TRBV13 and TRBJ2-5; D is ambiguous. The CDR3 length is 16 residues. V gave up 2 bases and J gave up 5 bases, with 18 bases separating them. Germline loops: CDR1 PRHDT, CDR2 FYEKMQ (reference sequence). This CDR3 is CASSLLTGSTGETQYF. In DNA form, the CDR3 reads TGTGCCAGCAGCTTACTGACCGGGTCCACCGGGGAGACCCAGTACTTC.

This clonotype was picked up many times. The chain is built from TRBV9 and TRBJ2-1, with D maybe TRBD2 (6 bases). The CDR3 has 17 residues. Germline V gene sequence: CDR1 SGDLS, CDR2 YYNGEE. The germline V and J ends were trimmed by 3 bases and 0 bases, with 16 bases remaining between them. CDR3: CASSDPLREPSYNEQFF. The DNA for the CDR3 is TGTGCCAGCAGCGATCCCCTCCGGGAGCCCTCCTACAATGAGCAGTTCTTC.

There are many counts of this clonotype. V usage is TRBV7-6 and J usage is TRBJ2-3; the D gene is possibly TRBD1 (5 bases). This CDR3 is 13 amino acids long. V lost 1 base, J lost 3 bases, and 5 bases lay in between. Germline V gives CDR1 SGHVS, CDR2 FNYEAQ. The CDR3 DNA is TGTGCCAGCAGCTTAGAGGGGACAGATACGCAGTATTTT. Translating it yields CASSLEGTDTQYF.

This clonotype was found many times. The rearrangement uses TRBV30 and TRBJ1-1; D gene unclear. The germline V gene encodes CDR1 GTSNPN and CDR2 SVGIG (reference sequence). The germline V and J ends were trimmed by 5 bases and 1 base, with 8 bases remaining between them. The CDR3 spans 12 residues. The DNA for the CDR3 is TGTGCCTGGGGCCGCCCGAACACTGAAGCTTTCTTT. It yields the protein CAWGRPNTEAFF.

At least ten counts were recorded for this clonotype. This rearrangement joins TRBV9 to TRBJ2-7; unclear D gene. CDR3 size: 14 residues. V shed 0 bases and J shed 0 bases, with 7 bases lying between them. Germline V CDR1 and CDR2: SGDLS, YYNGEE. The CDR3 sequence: CASSVGASSYEQYF. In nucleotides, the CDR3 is TGTGCCAGCAGCGTAGGGGCGAGCTCCTACGAGCAGTACTTC.

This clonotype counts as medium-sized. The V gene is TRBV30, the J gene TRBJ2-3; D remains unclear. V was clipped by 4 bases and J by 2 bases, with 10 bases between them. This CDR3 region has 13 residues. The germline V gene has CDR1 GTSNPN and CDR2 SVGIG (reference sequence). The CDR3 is CAWTSGHTDTQYF. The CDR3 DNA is TGTGCCTGGACCTCGGGTCACACAGATACGCAGTATTTT.